These 7 T cell receptor beta chains share one sample of origin, sequenced in a study of blood T cell repertoires in COVID-19. Clones were read by immunoSEQ multiplex PCR, and TCRdb kept only the in-frame ones, dropping some. The table shows about 130,000 clones, with approximately 80% occurring only once. Sequenced material: peripheral blood. These receptors were obtained from an elderly man with acute or convalescent COVID-19.

V gene TRBV6-2 or TRBV6-3 combines with J gene TRBJ1-5; D gene ambiguous. Germline V gives CDR1 MNHEY, CDR2 SVGEGT. V was trimmed by 3 bases and J by 5 bases, leaving 5 bases between them. The CDR3 is 12 amino acids. The DNA for the CDR3 is TGTGCCAGCAGTTATTCGTATCAGCCCCAGCATTTT. Translated, it gives CASSYSYQPQHF.

The V call is TRBV11-3, the J call TRBJ2-1; TRBD2 aligns across 8 bases. This CDR3 region has 15 residues. The junction had 13 bases not matched to a gene; V was cut back by 8 bases and J by 7 bases. The germline CDR1 and CDR2 sequences are SGHNT and YENEEA. The DNA of the CDR3 is TGTGCCAGCGCTCTAGGAACGGGGGGGTTTAATGAGCAGTTCTTC. This codes for CASALGTGGFNEQFF.

This clone was detected once. The chain has TRBV5-1 and TRBJ2-1; 7 nucleotides agree with TRBD1. Germline-derived CDR1 and CDR2 are SGHRS and YFSETQ. The CDR3 has 16 residues. With V trimmed by 4 bases and J by 0 bases, 7 bases remained unmatched. CDR3 sequence (DNA): TGCGCCAGCAGCACGACAGGGACAAGCTCCTACAATGAGCAGTTCTTC. Protein sequence: CASSTTGTSSYNEQFF. Based on the CDR3 plus reference TRBV5-1 and TRBJ2-1, the full variable domain is KAGVTQTPRYLIKTRGQQVTLSCSPISGHRSVSWYQQTPGQGLQFLFEYFSETQRNKGNFPGRFSGRQFSNSRSEMNVSTLELGDSALYLCASSTTGTSSYNEQFFGPGTRLTVL.

J is TRBJ1-2 and V is TRBV5-1; D unresolved. V was pared by 1 base and J by 3 bases, with 7 bases between. CDR1 is SGHRS and CDR2 is YFSETQ in the germline V gene. This CDR3 has 13 amino acids. The chain's CDR3 is CASSLTLDYGYTF. As DNA, the CDR3 is TGCGCCAGCAGCTTGACGTTAGACTATGGCTACACCTTC.

V gene TRBV11-2 combines with J gene TRBJ1-6; the D gene is possibly TRBD1 (5 bases). V was trimmed by 0 bases and J by 8 bases, leaving 14 bases between them. Germline CDR1 SGHAT, CDR2 FQNNGV. The length of the CDR3 is 16 residues. This CDR3 reads CASSLDRGGRYSPLHF. The DNA for the CDR3 is TGTGCCAGCAGCTTAGATCGGGGGGGTCGGTATTCACCCCTCCACTTT.

This rearrangement joins TRBV5-1 to TRBJ2-7; 7 positions match TRBD1. After removal of 3 bases from V and 5 bases from J, the junction contained 5 bases not matched to a gene. There are 13 residues in the CDR3. The V gene's germline CDR1 is SGHRS and CDR2 YFSETQ. CDR3 nucleotide sequence: TGCGCCAGCAGCTCGGGACAGCGTAACGAGCAGTACTTC. Translating gives CASSSGQRNEQYF. Supplemented by reference TRBV5-1 and TRBJ2-7, the full variable domain reads KAGVTQTPRYLIKTRGQQVTLSCSPISGHRSVSWYQQTPGQGLQFLFEYFSETQRNKGNFPGRFSGRQFSNSRSEMNVSTLELGDSALYLCASSSGQRNEQYFGPGTRLTVT.

The chain has TRBV5-1 and TRBJ2-7, with 9 positions matching TRBD2. The CDR3 covers 16 residues. CDR1 SGHRS and CDR2 YFSETQ come from the germline V gene. J lost 3 bases, V lost 6 bases, and 13 bases had no gene match. The CDR3 reads CASTLSPRTSDYEQYF. The DNA for the CDR3 is TGCGCCAGCACCCTATCCCCACGGACTAGCGACTACGAGCAGTACTTC.